The 24 T cell receptor beta chains presented below share a single source sample, sequenced in a study of blood T cell repertoires in COVID-19. Assay used: immunoSEQ multiplex PCR; TCRdb lists only in-frame clones, some missing. The profile shows about 150,000 clones, roughly 81% of them singletons. The material sequenced was peripheral blood. These receptors originate from a human donor with acute or convalescent COVID-19. The donor label of this sample is uncertain.

This chain joins TRBV6-4 and TRBJ1-5; no definite D call. The V gene lost 1 base and the J gene lost 0 bases, with 10 bases spanning the gap. Germline V CDR1 and CDR2: MRHNA, SNTAGT. CDR3 length equals 16 residues. In DNA form, the CDR3 reads TGTGCCAGCAGTGACTACAAAACAGATAGCAATCAGCCCCAGCATTTT. Amino acid sequence: CASSDYKTDSNQPQHF.

V is TRBV4-3 and J is TRBJ2-2; D might be TRBD1 (6 bases). Germline V lookup: CDR1 LGHNA, CDR2 YSLEER. Trimming removed 3 bases at V and 0 bases at J, with 14 bases between. The CDR3 length is 17 residues. The CDR3 spells CASSHGQQLTNTGELFF. The CDR3 nucleotides are TGCGCCAGCAGCCACGGACAGCAATTGACGAACACCGGGGAGCTGTTTTTT.

The chain uses TRBV6-1 and TRBJ1-1; TRBD1 might be the D (6 bases). Trimming took 2 bases from V and 4 from J, leaving 11 bases between them. The germline gives CDR1 MNHNS, CDR2 SASEGT. The CDR3 sequence is 14 residues long. CDR3 residues: CASSELQGSTEAFF. The CDR3 DNA sequence: TGTGCCAGCAGTGAATTACAGGGTAGCACTGAAGCTTTCTTT.

The rearrangement joins TRBV18 to TRBJ1-3; no clear D. The CDR3 contains 14 residues. Germline V gene lookup returns CDR1 KGHSH and CDR2 LQKENI. Between the trimmed V and J ends, which lost 0 bases and 6 bases, there was a span of 9 bases. The CDR3 DNA reads as TGTGCCAGCTCACCACCGAACAGTAAAAACACCATATATTTT. It codes for CASSPPNSKNTIYF.

The CDR3 bases are TGTGCCAGCAGTTCCCCAACCAGGGGAAAACTGTTTTTT. Translation gives CASSSPTRGKLFF. This chain links TRBV28 with TRBJ1-4, with D perhaps matching TRBD1 (6 bases). With 4 bases removed from V and 10 bases from J, the gap between germline ends came to 13 bases. Germline CDR1 MDHEN, CDR2 SYDVKM. CDR3 length: 13 amino acids. The full variable domain, completed using reference TRBV28 and TRBJ1-4, is DVKVTQSSRYLVKRTGEKVFLECVQDMDHENMFWYRQDPGLGLRLIYFSYDVKMKEKGDIPEGYSVSREKKERFSLILESASTNQTSMYLCASSSPTRGKLFFGSGTQLSVL.

This chain connects TRBV19 to TRBJ2-5; 11 bases are a match to TRBD1. V was clipped by 8 bases and J by 2 bases; unmatched bases: 10. The CDR3 runs to 16 residues. Germline-derived CDR1 and CDR2 are LNHDA and SQIVND (reference sequence). The chain's CDR3 is CASPNRDRGEQETQYF. The CDR3 DNA reads TGTGCCAGTCCTAACCGGGACAGGGGGGAGCAAGAGACCCAGTACTTC. Together with reference TRBV19 and TRBJ2-5, the CDR3 gives the full variable domain: DGGITQSPKYLFRKEGQNVTLSCEQNLNHDAMYWYRQDPGQGLRLIYYSQIVNDFQKGDIAEGYSVSREKKESFPLTVTSAQKNPTAFYLCASPNRDRGEQETQYFGPGTRLLVL.

The chain is built from TRBV7-9 and TRBJ2-7; perhaps TRBD1 as D (5 bases). Trimming stripped 1 base from V and 4 bases from J, with 14 bases between. This CDR3 has 15 amino acids. The germline CDR1 and CDR2 sequences are SEHNR and FQNEAQ (reference sequence). Written as DNA, the CDR3 is TGTGCCAGCAGCTTAGTCGTTCAGGGTGGGTACGAGCAGTACTTC. This gives the protein CASSLVVQGGYEQYF.

This clone has more than one count but fewer than ten. The chain employs TRBV5-1 and TRBJ2-5; D might be TRBD2 (5 bases). The V gene lost 0 bases and the J gene lost 5 bases, with 11 bases spanning the gap. The CDR3 runs 14 residues. Germline CDR1 is SGHRS and CDR2 is YFSETQ. The CDR3: CASSLESSRETQYF. The DNA of the CDR3 is TGCGCCAGCAGCTTGGAGTCTAGCAGGGAGACCCAGTACTTC.

V is TRBV19 and J is TRBJ1-5; the match to TRBD1 covers 9 bases. V lost 8 bases and J lost 6; bases outside the gene matches: 8. This CDR3 comprises 14 residues. CDR1 and CDR2 from the germline V gene are LNHDA and SQIVND (reference sequence). CDR3 coding DNA: TGTGCCAGTCGCCGGGACAGGGATTCTCAGCCCCAGCATTTT. It is translated as CASRRDRDSQPQHF.

The chain employs TRBV18 and TRBJ1-4; 8 bases match TRBD1. The V segment lost 5 bases and the J segment 7 bases; nucleotides outside the gene matches: 9. The CDR3 contains 15 residues. Germline V gene data show CDR1 as KGHSH and CDR2 as LQKENI. This CDR3 reads CASSGPGGMFEKLFF. The CDR3 bases are TGTGCCAGCTCAGGACCAGGGGGCATGTTTGAAAAACTGTTTTTT.

The genes are TRBV3-1 (or the pseudogene TRBV3-2) and TRBJ1-1, with D perhaps TRBD1 (5 bases). The CDR3 consists of 14 residues. V dropped 2 bases and J dropped 4 bases, with 11 bases sitting between them. CDR1 and CDR2 (germline): LGHDT, YNNKEL (reference sequence). The CDR3 DNA sequence: TGTGCCAGCAGCCAATCGGGGGGAATCACTGAAGCTTTCTTT. Its protein product is CASSQSGGITEAFF.

V gene TRBV5-1 combines with J gene TRBJ2-5; D possibly corresponds to TRBD2 (5 bases). The CDR3 is made up of 13 amino acids. Trimming left V 4 bases short and J 5 bases short, with 12 bases between. CDR1 SGHRS and CDR2 YFSETQ come from the germline V gene. The CDR3 loop reads CASSRTPGETQYF. CDR3 nucleotides: TGCGCCAGCAGCCGGACTCCCGGGGAGACCCAGTACTTC.

This clone was found a few times. This chain links TRBV29-1 with TRBJ2-1, with 8 bases matching TRBD1. The CDR3 covers 16 residues. The V segment lost 3 bases and the J segment 0 bases; nucleotides outside the gene matches: 7. Germline V gives CDR1 SQVTM, CDR2 ANQGSEA. The CDR3 bases are TGCAGCGTTGAGGGTACAGGGGGGAGCTCCTACAATGAGCAGTTCTTC. As protein: CSVEGTGGSSYNEQFF.

The rearrangement uses TRBV5-1 and TRBJ1-5; D remains unclear. Per the germline V gene, CDR1 is SGHRS and CDR2 is YFSETQ. There are 15 residues in the CDR3. Trimming pared 2 bases from V and 1 base from J, leaving 10 bases between. CDR3 sequence reads: CASSFLPGSNQPQHF. The CDR3 nucleotides are TGCGCCAGCAGCTTTCTCCCGGGGAGCAATCAGCCCCAGCATTTT. Complete variable domain (other parts from reference TRBV5-1 and TRBJ1-5): KAGVTQTPRYLIKTRGQQVTLSCSPISGHRSVSWYQQTPGQGLQFLFEYFSETQRNKGNFPGRFSGRQFSNSRSEMNVSTLELGDSALYLCASSFLPGSNQPQHFGDGTRLSIL.

J is TRBJ1-2 and V is TRBV28; 7 nucleotides agree with TRBD1. This CDR3 spans 13 amino acids. The V gene's germline CDR1 is MDHEN and CDR2 SYDVKM. With 6 bases clipped from V and 6 bases from J, the junction kept 7 bases outside the gene matches. DNA of the CDR3: TGTGCCAGCAGACGGAGACAGGGAGATGGCTACACCTTC. The encoded protein is CASRRRQGDGYTF.

The gene calls are TRBV18 and TRBJ2-3, with 14 bases aligning to TRBD2. Germline V gene data show CDR1 as KGHSH and CDR2 as LQKENI. CDR3 length: 17 residues. V shed 6 bases and J 6 bases; nucleotides not matched to a gene: 11. Here the CDR3 reads CASSSQRLAGGLDTQYF. The CDR3 nucleotides are TGTGCCAGCTCCTCCCAGCGACTAGCGGGGGGGCTGGATACGCAGTATTTT.

The chain is built from TRBV6-6 and TRBJ1-4; 8 nucleotides line up with TRBD1. In germline, CDR1 is MNHNY, CDR2 SVGAGI (reference sequence). There are 17 residues in the CDR3. V shed 5 bases and J 5 bases; nucleotides not matched to a gene: 13. CDR3 coding DNA: TGTGCCAGCAGTCGGGGGCTCAAGACAGGGGAAAATGAAAAACTGTTTTTT. Amino acids: CASSRGLKTGENEKLFF.

This clone was recorded a few times. The V call is TRBV6-5, the J call TRBJ1-1, with a weak D call TRBD1 (6 bases). Germline CDR1 and CDR2: MNHEY and SVGAGI. CDR3 length: 13 residues. The V end was cut by 5 bases, the J end by 1 base, with 8 bases between. CDR3 residues: CASSQTGNTEAFF. In DNA form, the CDR3 reads TGTGCCAGCAGTCAGACAGGGAACACTGAAGCTTTCTTT.

The chain carries TRBV30 and TRBJ2-5; the match to TRBD2 covers 7 bases. Germline assignment: CDR1 GTSNPN and CDR2 SVGIG (reference sequence). Germline trimming cut 8 bases from V and 4 bases from J; bases unmatched to any gene: 7. CDR3 length: 12 amino acids. The CDR3 region has the DNA TGTGCCGGAGGACTAGACGGAGAGACCCAGTACTTC. This encodes CAGGLDGETQYF.

V usage is TRBV6-2 or TRBV6-3 and J usage is TRBJ1-2; the match to TRBD1 covers 7 bases. The CDR3 totals 16 residues. With 2 bases clipped from V and 3 bases from J, the junction kept 9 bases outside the gene matches. CDR1 and CDR2 (germline): MNHEY, SVGEGT. The CDR3 region is CASSYPVEGTDYGYTF. CDR3 bases: TGTGCCAGCAGTTACCCAGTAGAGGGGACAGACTATGGCTACACCTTC.

This clone appeared once. CDR3 sequence: CASSEDMSGNIQYF. The CDR3 DNA follows: TGTGCCAGCAGTGAAGACATGTCGGGGAACATTCAGTACTTC. The V call is TRBV2, the J call TRBJ2-4; D may be TRBD2 (5 bases). The V end lost 1 base, the J end lost 7 bases, and 11 bases lay between the germline ends. Germline V lookup: CDR1 SNHLY, CDR2 FYNNEI. There are 14 residues in the CDR3.

The chain carries TRBV6-1 and TRBJ2-3; TRBD2 aligns across 8 bases. The J segment lost 3 bases and the V segment lost 4 bases, leaving 9 bases of the junction unmatched. The CDR3 has 16 amino acids. Germline CDR1 is MNHNS and CDR2 is SASEGT. The CDR3 is CASSGTFGGGTDTQYF. The CDR3 DNA reads TGTGCCAGCAGTGGAACCTTCGGCGGGGGGACAGATACGCAGTATTTT.

This chain uses TRBV7-6 with TRBJ1-4; D uncertain. The CDR3 is 19 amino acids. The ends were cut back, 2 bases at V and 0 bases at J, with 19 bases in the middle. Germline values: CDR1 SGHVS, CDR2 FNYEAQ. CDR3 protein: CASSLTLKGGFSTNEKLFF. Written as DNA, the CDR3 is TGTGCCAGCAGCTTAACATTAAAAGGAGGATTCTCAACTAATGAAAAACTGTTTTTT.

V is TRBV4-3 and J is TRBJ2-3; 7 nucleotides match TRBD2. V trimming: 3 bases; J trimming: 4 bases; junction bases outside the gene matches: 13. The CDR3 length is 17 residues. Per the germline V gene, CDR1 is LGHNA and CDR2 is YSLEER. CDR3 residues: CASSHRTGGGSADTQYF. For the CDR3, the DNA is TGCGCCAGCAGCCACCGAACCGGTGGCGGGAGCGCAGATACGCAGTATTTT.